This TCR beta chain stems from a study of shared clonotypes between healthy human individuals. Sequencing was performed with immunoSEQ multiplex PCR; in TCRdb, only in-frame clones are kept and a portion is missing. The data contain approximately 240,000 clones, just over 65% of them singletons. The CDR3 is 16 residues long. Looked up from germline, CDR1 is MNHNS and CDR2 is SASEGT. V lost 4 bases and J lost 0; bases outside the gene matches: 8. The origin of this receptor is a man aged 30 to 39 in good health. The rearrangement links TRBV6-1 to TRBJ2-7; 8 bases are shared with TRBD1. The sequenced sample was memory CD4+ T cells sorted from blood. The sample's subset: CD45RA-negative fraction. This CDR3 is CASSAGNRGFSYEQYF. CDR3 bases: TGTGCCAGCAGTGCGGGTAACAGGGGGTTCTCCTACGAGCAGTACTTC.